This T cell receptor beta chain was captured in a study of T cells in Graves' hyperthyroidism and ophthalmopathy. The CDR3 is 13 residues long. Germline CDR1 SQVTM, CDR2 ANQGSEA. V shed 7 bases and J shed 4 bases, with 16 bases lying between them. Using RNA transcripts as the source, TCR beta CDR3 regions were amplified. The primer set for the first-round RT-PCR of the TCR CDR3 was HTBI. Each CDR3 protein is one row after TCRdb ran MiXCR on the multiplex PCR reads. The sample has about 300,000 distinct CDR3 sequences, approximately 18% seen once. This clonotype was picked up a small number of times. This clonotype originated in a man in his forties or fifties with Graves' ophthalmopathy. The rearrangement uses TRBV29-1 and TRBJ1-2, with unresolved D. Material: blood. CDR3 region: CSAEDGILYGYTF. The CDR3 DNA reads as TGCAGCGCCGAGGACGGGATCCTCTATGGCTACACCTTC.